These T cell receptor beta chains were read from a single sample in a study of T-cell reconstitution after alpha-beta-depleted transplantation in children. TCRdb analysed the PCR reads with MiXCR anew, one entry per CDR3 protein. The data contain about 900,000 distinct CDR3 sequences, 25% to 35% of them singletons. The starting material was PBMCs, mostly from graft donor cells, obtained 360 days after TCRalphabeta/CD19-depleted stem cell transplant. These receptors were collected from a boy in the first two years of life who had a stem cell transplant for SCID, so the T cells may come from the graft donor. CDR3s include the opening cysteine and the closing phenylalanine or tryptophan. The D gene is left open where the match is weak. The size entry is marked missing in some rows and otherwise reads once, few, many or a size class.

>TRBJ2-7|TRBV6-1|-|-
CASSPRPRPYEQYF
TGTGCCAGCAGCCCCAGACCCCGTCCCTACGAGCAGTACTTC
>TRBJ2-5|TRBV29-1|TRBD1|few
CSVERQGRVTQYF
TGCAGCGTTGAGAGACAGGGTAGGGTGACCCAGTACTTC
>TRBJ1-2|TRBV6-1|-|-
CASTTGRIYGYTF
TGTGCCAGCACCACAGGGAGGATATATGGCTACACCTTC
>TRBJ2-2|TRBV12-3/TRBV12-4|TRBD1|few
CASSVRGLNTGELFF
TGTGCCAGCAGTGTCAGGGGGTTGAACACCGGGGAGCTGTTTTTT
>TRBJ2-1|TRBV6-2/TRBV6-3|TRBD2|few
CASSYRRSGTSGGPSYNEQFF
TGTGCCAGCAGTTATCGACGATCCGGGACTAGCGGGGGGCCCTCCTACAATGAGCAGTTCTTC
>TRBJ1-1|TRBV12-3/TRBV12-4|-|-
CASSTRTKGNTEAFF
TGTGCCAGCAGTACTAGGACAAAGGGAAACACTGAAGCTTTCTTT
>TRBJ1-6|TRBV4-1|-|few
CASSQDLRSSPLHF
TGCGCCAGCAGCCAAGATCTCCGGTCTTCACCCCTCCACTTT
>TRBJ1-1|TRBV20-1|-|-
CSAALGPADTEAFF
TGCAGTGCTGCTCTAGGTCCCGCGGACACTGAAGCTTTCTTT
>TRBJ2-1|TRBV25-1|-|many
CASSDEFDTGTRDQFF
TGTGCCAGCAGTGACGAATTCGACACCGGGACTCGAGACCAGTTCTTC
>TRBJ1-1|TRBV7-2|-|many
CASSLFFGSNTEAFF
TGTGCCAGCAGCTTATTTTTCGGCAGCAACACTGAAGCTTTCTTT
>TRBJ2-4|TRBV5-1|-|once
CASSLQGRQYF
TGCGCCAGCAGCTTGCAGGGGCGTCAGTACTTC
>TRBJ2-2|TRBV7-3|-|-
CASSRTGWRGANTGELFF
TGTGCCAGCAGCCGAACGGGATGGCGGGGAGCGAACACCGGGGAGCTGTTTTTT
>TRBJ1-5|TRBV6-5|TRBD1|few
CASSPRDRGANQPQHF
TGTGCCAGCAGTCCCCGGGACAGGGGCGCCAATCAGCCCCAGCATTTT
>TRBJ1-5|TRBV7-9|TRBD1|-
CASSPADRGQGQPQHF
TGTGCCAGCAGCCCTGCGGACAGGGGGCAGGGTCAGCCCCAGCATTTT
>TRBJ2-1|TRBV7-9|TRBD1|-
CASSLVAGQGYYNEQFF
TGTGCCAGCAGCTTAGTCGCGGGACAGGGGTATTACAATGAGCAGTTCTTC
>TRBJ2-5|TRBV2|TRBD1|-
CASTGTGAFPSQYF
TGTGCCAGCACCGGGACAGGGGCTTTCCCTTCCCAGTACTTC
>TRBJ1-4|TRBV7-9|-|-
CASTNGVPNEKLFF
TGTGCCAGCACCAACGGAGTACCTAATGAAAAACTGTTTTTT
>TRBJ2-1|TRBV12-3/TRBV12-4|-|-
CASTRPGAYNEQFF
TGTGCCAGCACCAGGCCGGGAGCCTACAATGAGCAGTTCTTC
>TRBJ2-5|TRBV6-5|TRBD1|once
CASSYLPRGTKETQYF
TGTGCCAGCAGTTACCTTCCCAGGGGGACGAAAGAGACCCAGTACTTC
>TRBJ2-5|TRBV6-5|-|-
CASSYSMGDQETQYF
TGTGCCAGCAGTTACTCGATGGGGGACCAAGAGACCCAGTACTTC
>TRBJ1-5|TRBV20-1|TRBD1|few
CSASTGLNQPQHF
TGCAGTGCCTCGACAGGGCTTAATCAGCCCCAGCATTTT
>TRBJ1-6|TRBV7-3|-|-
CASSLQGIDSPLHF
TGTGCCAGCAGCTTACAGGGTATAGATTCACCCCTCCACTTT
>TRBJ2-1|TRBV5-5|-|many
CASSLAGPDNEQFF
TGTGCCAGCAGCTTGGCCGGCCCGGACAATGAGCAGTTCTTC
>TRBJ2-1|TRBV29-1|-|few
CSAPGVYYNEQFF
TGCAGCGCCCCTGGGGTTTACTACAATGAGCAGTTCTTC
>TRBJ2-7|TRBV4-1|-|few
CASSQGHWFYEQYF
TGCGCCAGCAGCCAAGGACACTGGTTTTACGAGCAGTACTTC
>TRBJ1-3|TRBV25-1|-|-
CASTPTAGNTIYF
TGTGCCAGCACCCCGACGGCTGGAAACACCATATATTTT
>TRBJ2-3|TRBV5-1|-|-
CASSLVGRATDTQYF
TGCGCCAGCAGCTTGGTGGGAAGGGCGACAGATACGCAGTATTTT
>TRBJ2-7|TRBV2|-|-
CASSEASFSFYEQYF
TGTGCCAGCAGTGAAGCCTCATTTTCCTTCTACGAGCAGTACTTC
>TRBJ2-1|TRBV25-1|-|few
CASSEFTGTVPPNEQFF
TGTGCCAGCAGTGAATTCACCGGGACGGTGCCGCCCAATGAGCAGTTCTTC
>TRBJ2-3|TRBV20-1|TRBD2|few
CSAFSGGVDTQYF
TGCAGTGCTTTTAGCGGGGGCGTTGATACGCAGTATTTT
>TRBJ2-2|TRBV12-3/TRBV12-4|-|-
CASSLTGPYTGELFF
TGTGCCAGCAGTTTAACGGGGCCGTACACCGGGGAGCTGTTTTTT
>TRBJ1-2|TRBV4-1|-|-
CASSQGGTYGYTF
TGCGCCAGCAGCCAAGGGGGAACCTATGGCTACACCTTC
>TRBJ1-2|TRBV6-1|-|few
CASSEGQGIYGYTF
TGTGCCAGCAGTGAAGGGCAGGGCATCTATGGCTACACCTTC
>TRBJ1-1|TRBV5-1|-|-
CASSLDPGPIDTEAFF
TGCGCCAGCAGCTTGGACCCAGGCCCCATCGACACTGAAGCTTTCTTT
>TRBJ1-5|TRBV20-1|-|few
CSVQDSNQPQHF
TGCAGTGTCCAGGATAGCAATCAGCCCCAGCATTTT
>TRBJ1-1|TRBV5-1|-|few
CASATYLGTEGTEAFF
TGCGCCAGCGCGACTTACCTAGGGACCGAGGGGACTGAAGCTTTCTTT
>TRBJ2-5|TRBV20-1|TRBD1|few
CSATYDRESQETQYF
TGCAGTGCTACCTATGACAGGGAATCCCAAGAGACCCAGTACTTC
>TRBJ1-1|TRBV19|TRBD1|-
CASSWDRSRGTEAFF
TGTGCCAGTAGTTGGGACAGGTCCCGGGGGACTGAAGCTTTCTTT
>TRBJ1-3|TRBV11-2|-|once
CASSLAGIGNTIYF
TGTGCCAGCAGCTTAGCAGGGATTGGAAACACCATATATTTT
>TRBJ2-2|TRBV12-3/TRBV12-4|-|-
CASSYPRGVNTGELFF
TGTGCCAGCAGTTACCCCAGGGGGGTGAACACCGGGGAGCTGTTTTTT
>TRBJ2-7|TRBV28|-|few
CASSLGGSGYEQYF
TGTGCCAGCAGTTTAGGCGGGTCGGGCTACGAGCAGTACTTC
>TRBJ2-1|TRBV4-1|-|-
CASSQGAAGGREQFF
TGCGCCAGCAGCCAAGGGGCCGCCGGGGGTCGAGAGCAGTTCTTC
>TRBJ2-5|TRBV10-3|-|-
CAIAPSGQETQYF
TGTGCCATCGCTCCCAGCGGGCAAGAGACCCAGTACTTC
>TRBJ1-1|TRBV19|-|-
CASSMRSGYEAFF
TGTGCCAGTAGTATGCGGTCGGGGTACGAAGCTTTCTTT